The clone carrying this TCR beta chain appeared a few times. The target antigen is unknown. Read data end 3 residues before the CDR3 end; the end is taken from the germline J gene. Reduced serum IgG, IgA and/or IgM plus specific antibody deficiency defined CVID. Heparinized whole blood, 5 to 8 ml, came from each donor. This sample stems from a study of T cell clonality in common variable immunodeficiency. Study-wide results and caveats: Patient heterogeneity in the CVID cohort limited correlations between repertoire features and clinical complications. What drives increased CVID clonality needs T cell subpopulation sequencing. Fewer deletions and N-nucleotide insertions were reportedly seen in common variable immunodeficiency TCR beta sequences.

Repertoires were generated with immunoSEQ multiplex PCR, while TCRdb's copy carries only in-frame clones and drops some. The specimen has 32,000 or so clones, none found just once. Germline V gene lookup returns CDR1 GTSNPN and CDR2 SVGIG (reference sequence). The CDR3 contains 13 residues. Trimming pared 8 bases from V and 4 bases from J, leaving 17 bases between. This chain connects TRBV30 to TRBJ1-1; perhaps TRBD1 as D (5 bases). The TCR was taken from a human donor with common variable immunodeficiency. The sample taken for sequencing was peripheral blood mononuclear cells. The CDR3 DNA, read in part, is TGTGCCGGTGGGCGGCAGCAGGGCACTGAA. Translated: CAGGRQQGTE. The whole CDR3 protein reads CAGGRQQGTEAFF.